The next 25 T cell receptor beta chains were all read from a single sample in a study of CD8 T cells in ankylosing spondylitis. TCRdb independently ran MiXCR on the 5' RACE reads; one entry per CDR3 protein. The sample has 300,000 to 400,000 distinct CDR3 sequences; about 15% are singletons. Sequenced input: blood, either unsorted or a sorted T cell fraction (not recorded which). These receptors all stem from a male donor with ankylosing spondylitis or in good health (not recorded which).

The chain combines TRBV7-7 with TRBJ2-3; TRBD2 matches 12 bases. Trimming took 5 bases from V and 1 from J; bases not matched to a gene: 4. The CDR3 is made up of 16 amino acids. Per germline, CDR1 SSHAT and CDR2 FNYEAQ (reference sequence). CDR3 nucleotide sequence: TGTGCCAGCAGCATGGGACTAGCGGGCGGCACAGATACGCAGTATTTT. This gives the protein CASSMGLAGGTDTQYF.

The genes are TRBV25-1 and TRBJ2-3; TRBD1 might be the D (5 bases). Looked up from germline, CDR1 is MGHDK and CDR2 is SYGVNS. The CDR3 is made up of 15 amino acids. The V end lost 10 bases, the J end lost 1 base, and 18 bases lay between the germline ends. In DNA form, the CDR3 reads TGTGCCACCTCCTCCTCAGACAGCCGCACAGATACGCAGTATTTT. Its translation: CATSSSDSRTDTQYF.

This clonotype was counted many times. The chain employs TRBV12-3 or TRBV12-4 and TRBJ2-7, with no clear D. V lost 3 bases and J 7 bases, leaving 10 bases between the germline ends. CDR3 size: 12 residues. The CDR3 sequence is CASSLQRAEQYF. The CDR3 DNA sequence: TGTGCCAGCAGTTTGCAACGGGCTGAGCAGTACTTC.

This clonotype has just a few counts. The chain uses TRBV6-2 or TRBV6-3 and TRBJ2-1; TRBD1 matches at 7 bases. Germline assignment: CDR1 MNHEY and CDR2 SVGEGT. The V gene end was trimmed by 0 bases and the J gene end by 8 bases; junction bases not matched to a gene: 10. The CDR3 loop spans 16 amino acids. Written as DNA, the CDR3 is TGTGCCAGCAGTTACTCGCCTGACAGGGTAGGAGATGAGCAGTTCTTC. Translated: CASSYSPDRVGDEQFF.

This chain joins TRBV10-2 and TRBJ2-1, with D perhaps given as TRBD1 or TRBD2 (5 bases each). Germline CDR1 and CDR2: WSHSY and SAAADI. The CDR3 is made up of 14 amino acids. The V and J ends lost 2 bases and 9 bases respectively, with 14 bases between them. In nucleotides, the CDR3 is TGCGCCAGCAGTGAGGACGGCAGGGCGGGTGAGCAGTTCTTC. Amino acids: CASSEDGRAGEQFF.

This clonotype was seen only a few times. The J gene is TRBJ2-2, the V gene TRBV6-5; D might be TRBD1 (5 bases). Germline V gene lookup returns CDR1 MNHEY and CDR2 SVGAGI. This CDR3 region has 18 residues. The V and J ends lost 0 bases and 3 bases respectively, with 17 bases between them. The CDR3 sequence is CASSYSEPGQSYTGELFF. In nucleotides, the CDR3 is TGTGCCAGCAGTTACTCGGAACCAGGGCAGTCCTACACCGGGGAGCTGTTTTTT.

This clonotype appeared a few times. The V gene is TRBV20-1, the J gene TRBJ2-3, with 7 bases matching TRBD1. Unmatched junction bases numbered 11, after V lost 6 bases and J lost 2 bases. This CDR3 is 15 amino acids long. Germline V CDR1 and CDR2: DFQATT, SNEGSKA (reference sequence). The CDR3 DNA sequence: TGCAGTGCGACAGAAGGGGGCACCCCCACAGATACGCAGTATTTT. Encoded protein: CSATEGGTPTDTQYF.

The chain combines TRBV7-2 with TRBJ1-2; D uncertain. V shed 3 bases and J shed 5 bases, with 7 bases lying between them. The CDR3 is 12 residues long. In germline, CDR1 is SGHTA, CDR2 FQGNSA. CDR3 in DNA: TGTGCCAGCAGCTTGGGCCCGTATGGCTACACCTTC. Translation gives CASSLGPYGYTF.

The V gene is TRBV5-1, the J gene TRBJ2-1; TRBD2 is a possible D gene (5 bases). The CDR3 has 15 amino acids. Germline CDR1 SGHRS, CDR2 YFSETQ. Trimming removed 0 bases at V and 5 bases at J, with 12 bases between. CDR3 protein: CASSLDAPGNNEQFF. CDR3 nucleotides: TGCGCCAGCAGCTTGGATGCCCCGGGGAACAATGAGCAGTTCTTC.

This chain links TRBV5-1 with TRBJ1-2; D is unresolved. The V gene's germline CDR1 is SGHRS and CDR2 YFSETQ. The CDR3 length is 14 residues. V was shortened by 1 base and J by 2 bases, with 9 bases between the two germline ends. CDR3 protein: CASSLTEKNYGYTF. The DNA of the CDR3 is TGCGCCAGCAGCTTGACAGAGAAGAACTATGGCTACACCTTC.

The chain joins TRBV5-5 to TRBJ1-4; 10 bases map to TRBD1. Germline-derived CDR1 and CDR2 are SGHKS and YYEKEE (reference sequence). The CDR3 has 16 amino acids. J lost 6 bases, V lost 3 bases, and 8 bases had no gene match. CDR3 nucleotides: TGTGCCAGCAGCTCGATTTCGACAGGGGGCCATGAAAAACTGTTTTTT. The encoded protein is CASSSISTGGHEKLFF.

V gene TRBV20-1 combines with J gene TRBJ2-2; 7 bases fit TRBD2. CDR3 size: 14 residues. CDR1 is DFQATT and CDR2 is SNEGSKA in the germline V gene (reference sequence). V dropped 5 bases and J dropped 4; count of bases not matched to a gene: 7. CDR3: CSALTSMGTGELFF. The CDR3 nucleotides read TGCAGTGCTTTGACTAGCATGGGCACCGGGGAGCTGTTTTTT.

This clonotype turned up a few times. The rearrangement links TRBV2 to TRBJ2-5, with D perhaps TRBD1 (6 bases). The CDR3 is 15 amino acids. Germline V gene lookup returns CDR1 SNHLY and CDR2 FYNNEI. Trimming took off 6 bases at V and 5 bases at J, with 19 bases between the two ends. Here the CDR3 reads CASRAGTNPWETQYF. CDR3 nucleotides: TGTGCCAGCAGGGCCGGGACAAACCCTTGGGAGACCCAGTACTTC.

This clonotype was seen a handful of times. This sequence joins TRBV24-1 and TRBJ2-1; D tentatively reads TRBD1 or TRBD2 (5 bases each). The germline V gene encodes CDR1 KGHDR and CDR2 SFDVKD. V gave up 0 bases and J gave up 10 bases, with 6 bases separating them. The CDR3 totals 12 residues. The CDR3 DNA is TGTGCCACCAGTGATTTGTGGGACGAGCAGTTCTTC. It translates to CATSDLWDEQFF.

This clonotype showed up just a few times. J is TRBJ2-7 and V is TRBV12-3 or TRBV12-4; 12 bases are a match to TRBD2. J lost 0 bases, V lost 6 bases, and 0 bases had no gene match. The CDR3 contains 14 residues. CDR3 in amino acids: CASRGLAGSYEQYF. The CDR3 nucleotides are TGTGCCAGCAGGGGACTAGCGGGCTCCTACGAGCAGTACTTC.

The chain is built from TRBV6-5 and TRBJ1-2; D not resolved. CDR1 is MNHEY and CDR2 is SVGAGI in the germline V gene. V lost 8 bases and J 3 bases, leaving 7 bases between the germline ends. The CDR3 has 11 residues. DNA for the CDR3: TGTGCCAGCCGGGCAGACTATGGCTACACCTTC. Encoded protein: CASRADYGYTF.

Many counts were recorded for this clonotype. This chain uses TRBV5-1 with TRBJ1-1; D is unresolved. Germline CDR1 is SGHRS and CDR2 is YFSETQ. Between the trimmed V and J ends, which lost 0 bases and 4 bases, there was a span of 10 bases. The CDR3 has 14 amino acids. The CDR3 coding sequence is TGCGCCAGCAGCTTGGCCCGGGGAGGCACTGAAGCTTTCTTT. The encoded protein is CASSLARGGTEAFF.

This clonotype was recorded a few times. The V and J genes are TRBV5-1 and TRBJ2-1; 7 bases line up with TRBD2. In germline, CDR1 is SGHRS, CDR2 YFSETQ. This CDR3 spans 15 amino acids. Trimming cost V 1 base and J 7 bases; bases outside gene matches: 8. The DNA of the CDR3 is TGCGCCAGCAGCTTGAGTGCGGGAGCTGGTAATGAGCAGTTCTTC. Amino acid sequence: CASSLSAGAGNEQFF.

The J gene is TRBJ2-2, the V gene TRBV6-6, with D unclear. The CDR3 spans 13 residues. V lost 2 bases, J lost 9 bases, and 10 bases lay in between. The germline V gene encodes CDR1 MNHNY and CDR2 SVGAGI (reference sequence). CDR3 nucleotide sequence: TGTGCCAGCAGTTACAAGATGGCCTGGGAGCTGTTTTTT. Its protein is CASSYKMAWELFF.

This chain links TRBV4-1 with TRBJ1-2; 7 positions match TRBD1. Germline CDR1 and CDR2: MGHRA and YSYEKL. This CDR3 contains 14 residues. The trim removed 0 bases at V and 7 bases at J, leaving 5 bases unmatched. The chain's CDR3 is CASSQDGTVTGYTF. DNA for the CDR3: TGCGCCAGCAGCCAAGATGGGACAGTGACTGGCTACACCTTC.

V usage is TRBV5-1 and J usage is TRBJ2-1; 10 bases match TRBD2. CDR1 is SGHRS, CDR2 YFSETQ, per germline. This CDR3 spans 15 amino acids. V lost 4 bases to trimming and J lost 7 bases; unmatched junction nucleotides: 8. In nucleotides, the CDR3 is TGCGCCAGCAGCATAGAGCGGGGGGGCTCGAATGAGCAGTTCTTC. Amino acids: CASSIERGGSNEQFF.

The genes are TRBV5-1 and TRBJ1-6; tentative D call: TRBD1 (6 bases). V lost 4 bases and J lost 0, with 20 bases in between. The CDR3 contains 19 residues. In germline, CDR1 is SGHRS, CDR2 YFSETQ. CDR3 coding DNA: TGCGCCAGCAGCCAATCGGGAATAGGACAGAGCTCCTATAATTCACCCCTCCACTTT. Its protein is CASSQSGIGQSSYNSPLHF.

The J gene is TRBJ1-2, the V gene TRBV6-1, with 9 nucleotides matching TRBD1. V dropped 7 bases and J dropped 0; count of bases not matched to a gene: 3. The V gene's germline CDR1 is MNHNS and CDR2 SASEGT. CDR3 length: 14 amino acids. The CDR3 here is CASTDRGSNYGYTF. The CDR3, as DNA: TGTGCCAGCACCGACAGGGGGTCTAACTATGGCTACACCTTC.

This clonotype has a handful of counts. Here the CDR3 reads CASSADRGEGPQHF. The CDR3 nucleotides read TGTGCCAGCAGCGCGGACAGGGGAGAAGGGCCCCAGCATTTT. The chain recombines TRBV9 with TRBJ1-5, with TRBD1 identical over 9 bases. The CDR3 has 14 amino acids. The V segment lost 3 bases and the J segment 9 bases; nucleotides outside the gene matches: 7. Germline CDR1 is SGDLS and CDR2 is YYNGEE.

J is TRBJ2-7 and V is TRBV5-1; tentatively, D is TRBD2 (6 bases). V lost 4 bases and J 7 bases, leaving 18 bases between the germline ends. The CDR3 is 14 amino acids. Germline V CDR1 and CDR2: SGHRS, YFSETQ. The DNA for the CDR3 is TGCGCCAGCAGCCCCGGGGAGGCAGTCGGGGAGCAGTACTTC. Translated, it gives CASSPGEAVGEQYF. Together with reference TRBV5-1 and TRBJ2-7, the CDR3 gives the full variable domain: KAGVTQTPRYLIKTRGQQVTLSCSPISGHRSVSWYQQTPGQGLQFLFEYFSETQRNKGNFPGRFSGRQFSNSRSEMNVSTLELGDSALYLCASSPGEAVGEQYFGPGTRLTVT.